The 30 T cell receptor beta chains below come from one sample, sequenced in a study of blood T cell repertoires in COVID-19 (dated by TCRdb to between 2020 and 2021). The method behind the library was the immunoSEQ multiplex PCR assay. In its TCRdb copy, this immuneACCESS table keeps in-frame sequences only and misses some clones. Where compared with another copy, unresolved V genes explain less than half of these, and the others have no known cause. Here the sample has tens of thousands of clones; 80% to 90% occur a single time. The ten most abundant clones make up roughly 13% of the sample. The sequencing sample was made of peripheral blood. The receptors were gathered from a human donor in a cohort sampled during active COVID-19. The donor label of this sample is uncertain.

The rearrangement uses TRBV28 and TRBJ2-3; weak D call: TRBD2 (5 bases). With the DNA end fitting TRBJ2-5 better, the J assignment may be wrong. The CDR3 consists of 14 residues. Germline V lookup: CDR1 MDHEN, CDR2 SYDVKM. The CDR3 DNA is TGTGCCAGCAGTTTGGTCGCCGGGGATAAGACCCAGTACTTC. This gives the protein CASSLVAGDKTQYF.

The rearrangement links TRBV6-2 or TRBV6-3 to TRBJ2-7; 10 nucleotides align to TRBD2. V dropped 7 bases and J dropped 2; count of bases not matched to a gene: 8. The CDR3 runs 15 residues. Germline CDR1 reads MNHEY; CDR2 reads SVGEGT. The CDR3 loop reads CASIPSGGSTYEQYF. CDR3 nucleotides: TGTGCCAGCATCCCTAGCGGGGGATCCACCTACGAGCAGTACTTC.

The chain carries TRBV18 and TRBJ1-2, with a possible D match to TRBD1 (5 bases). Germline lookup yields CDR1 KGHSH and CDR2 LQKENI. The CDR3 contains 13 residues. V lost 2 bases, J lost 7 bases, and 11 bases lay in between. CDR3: CASSPGQGGGYTF. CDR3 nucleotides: TGTGCCAGCTCACCAGGGCAGGGAGGTGGCTACACCTTC.

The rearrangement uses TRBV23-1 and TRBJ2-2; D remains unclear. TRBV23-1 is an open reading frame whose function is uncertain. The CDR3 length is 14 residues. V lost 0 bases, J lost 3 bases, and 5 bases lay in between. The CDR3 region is CASSQSADTGELFF. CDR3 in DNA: TGCGCCAGCAGTCAATCGGCGGACACCGGGGAGCTGTTTTTT.

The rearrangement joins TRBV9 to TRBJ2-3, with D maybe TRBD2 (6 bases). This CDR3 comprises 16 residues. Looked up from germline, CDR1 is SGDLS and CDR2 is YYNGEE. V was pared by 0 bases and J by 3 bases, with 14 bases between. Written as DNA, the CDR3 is TGTGCCAGCAGCGTAGGGGCTAGCGTGTTGACAGATACGCAGTATTTT. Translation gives CASSVGASVLTDTQYF. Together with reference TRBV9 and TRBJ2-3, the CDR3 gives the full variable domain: DSGVTQTPKHLITATGQRVTLRCSPRSGDLSVYWYQQSLDQGLQFLIQYYNGEERAKGNILERFSAQQFPDLHSELNLSSLELGDSALYFCASSVGASVLTDTQYFGPGTRLTVL.

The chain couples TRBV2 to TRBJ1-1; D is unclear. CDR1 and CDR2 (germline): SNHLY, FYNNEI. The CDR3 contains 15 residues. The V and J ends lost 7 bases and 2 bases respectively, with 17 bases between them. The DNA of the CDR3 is TGTGCCAGCACCACGCGTCGGGGAGAAAACACTGAAGCTTTCTTT. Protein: CASTTRRGENTEAFF.

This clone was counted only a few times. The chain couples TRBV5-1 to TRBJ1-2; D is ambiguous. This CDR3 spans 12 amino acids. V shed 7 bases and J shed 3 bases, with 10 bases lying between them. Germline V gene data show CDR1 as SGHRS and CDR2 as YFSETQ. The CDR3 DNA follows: TGCGCCAGCCGGGAGACGGACTATGGCTACACCTTC. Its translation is CASRETDYGYTF.

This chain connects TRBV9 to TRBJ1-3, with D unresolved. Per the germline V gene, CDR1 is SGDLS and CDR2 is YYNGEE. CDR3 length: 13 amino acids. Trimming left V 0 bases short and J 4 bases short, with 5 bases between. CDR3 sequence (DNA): TGTGCCAGCAGCGTAGCCGGGGGAAACACCATATATTTT. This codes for CASSVAGGNTIYF. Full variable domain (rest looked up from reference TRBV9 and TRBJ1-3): DSGVTQTPKHLITATGQRVTLRCSPRSGDLSVYWYQQSLDQGLQFLIQYYNGEERAKGNILERFSAQQFPDLHSELNLSSLELGDSALYFCASSVAGGNTIYFGEGSWLTVV.

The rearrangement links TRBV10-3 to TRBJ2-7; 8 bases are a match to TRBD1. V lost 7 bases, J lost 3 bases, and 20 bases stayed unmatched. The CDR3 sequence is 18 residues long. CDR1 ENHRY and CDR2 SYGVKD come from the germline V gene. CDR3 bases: TGTGCCATCAAGCCAGACAGGGGTTTACTTTCTCTCAACTACGAGCAGTACTTC. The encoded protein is CAIKPDRGLLSLNYEQYF.

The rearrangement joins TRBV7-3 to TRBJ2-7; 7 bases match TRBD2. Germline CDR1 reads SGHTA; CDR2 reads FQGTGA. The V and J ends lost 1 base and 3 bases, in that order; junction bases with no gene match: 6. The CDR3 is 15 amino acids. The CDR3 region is CASSLMSGDVYEQYF. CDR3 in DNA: TGTGCCAGCAGCTTAATGAGCGGGGACGTCTACGAGCAGTACTTC.

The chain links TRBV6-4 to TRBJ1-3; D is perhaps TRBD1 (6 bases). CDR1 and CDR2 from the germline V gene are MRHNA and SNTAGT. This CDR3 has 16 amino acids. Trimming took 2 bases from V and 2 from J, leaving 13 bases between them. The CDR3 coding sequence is TGTGCCAGCAGTGACAGATTGGACAGCGCTGGAAACACCATATATTTT. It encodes CASSDRLDSAGNTIYF.

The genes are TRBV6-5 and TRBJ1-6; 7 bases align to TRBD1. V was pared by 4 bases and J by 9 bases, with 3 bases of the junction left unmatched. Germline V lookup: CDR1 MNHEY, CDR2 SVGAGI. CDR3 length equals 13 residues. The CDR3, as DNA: TGTGCCAGCAGTTTGACAGGGAGTTCACCCCTCCACTTT. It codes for CASSLTGSSPLHF.

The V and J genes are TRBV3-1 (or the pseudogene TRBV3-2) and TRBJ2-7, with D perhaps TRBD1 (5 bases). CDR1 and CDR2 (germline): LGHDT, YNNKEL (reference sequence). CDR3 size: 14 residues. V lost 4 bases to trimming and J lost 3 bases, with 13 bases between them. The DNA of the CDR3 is TGTGCCAGCAGCCTTACTCAGGGAAACTACGAGCAGTACTTC. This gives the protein CASSLTQGNYEQYF.

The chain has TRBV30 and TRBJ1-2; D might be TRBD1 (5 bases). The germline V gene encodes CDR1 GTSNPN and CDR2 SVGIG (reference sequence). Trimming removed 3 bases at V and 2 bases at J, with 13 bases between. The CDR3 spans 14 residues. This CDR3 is CAWSRDKGNYGYTF. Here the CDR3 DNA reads TGTGCCTGGAGCCGCGACAAGGGGAACTATGGCTACACCTTC.

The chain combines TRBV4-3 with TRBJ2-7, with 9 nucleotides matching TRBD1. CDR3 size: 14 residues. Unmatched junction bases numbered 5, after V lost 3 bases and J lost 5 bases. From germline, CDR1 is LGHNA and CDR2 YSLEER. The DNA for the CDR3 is TGCGCCAGCAGCCAGTCGACAGGGGGGAACGAGCAGTACTTC. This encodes CASSQSTGGNEQYF.

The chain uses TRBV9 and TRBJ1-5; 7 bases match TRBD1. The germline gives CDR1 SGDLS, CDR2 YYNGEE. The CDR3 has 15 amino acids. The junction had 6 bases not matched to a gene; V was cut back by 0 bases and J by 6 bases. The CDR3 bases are TGTGCCAGCAGCGTAGAGGCAGGGGGAGCTCAGCCCCAGCATTTT. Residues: CASSVEAGGAQPQHF.

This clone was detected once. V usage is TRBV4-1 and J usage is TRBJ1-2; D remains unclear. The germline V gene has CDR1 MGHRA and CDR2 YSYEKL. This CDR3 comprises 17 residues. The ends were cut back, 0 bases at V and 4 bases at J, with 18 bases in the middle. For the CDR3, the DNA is TGCGCCAGCAGCCAAGACCTTTTATCCACAGCCTTCTATGGCTACACCTTC. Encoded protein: CASSQDLLSTAFYGYTF.

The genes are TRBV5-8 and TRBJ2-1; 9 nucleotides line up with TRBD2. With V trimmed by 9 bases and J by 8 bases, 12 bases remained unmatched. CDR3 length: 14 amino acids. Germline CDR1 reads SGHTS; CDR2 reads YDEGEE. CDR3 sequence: CATKRSGGFDEQFF. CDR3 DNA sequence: TGTGCCACCAAAAGGAGCGGGGGGTTTGATGAGCAGTTCTTC.

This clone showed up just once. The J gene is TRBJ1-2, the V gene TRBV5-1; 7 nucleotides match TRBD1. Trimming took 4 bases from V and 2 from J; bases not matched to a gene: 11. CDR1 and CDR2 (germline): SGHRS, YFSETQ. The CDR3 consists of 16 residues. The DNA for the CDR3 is TGCGCCAGCAGCCCCCGTCCGGAGGGGGCGAACTATGGCTACACCTTC. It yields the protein CASSPRPEGANYGYTF.

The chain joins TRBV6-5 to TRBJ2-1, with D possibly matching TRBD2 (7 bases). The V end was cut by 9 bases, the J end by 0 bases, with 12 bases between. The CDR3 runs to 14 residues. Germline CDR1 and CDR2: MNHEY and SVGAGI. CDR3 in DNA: TGTGCCAGTCGGGGGGCTAGCTCCTACAATGAGCAGTTCTTC. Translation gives CASRGASSYNEQFF.

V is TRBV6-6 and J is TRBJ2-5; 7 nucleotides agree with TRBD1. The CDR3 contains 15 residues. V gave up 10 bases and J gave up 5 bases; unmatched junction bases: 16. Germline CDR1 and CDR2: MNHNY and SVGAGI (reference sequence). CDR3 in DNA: TGTGCCACCTTAAGGGGGCGAAATATTCTGGAGACCCAGTACTTC. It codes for CATLRGRNILETQYF.

The CDR3 reads CAWSVRTGGAPLHF. CDR3 sequence (DNA): TGTGCCTGGAGCGTGAGGACAGGGGGGGCACCCCTCCACTTT. The rearrangement uses TRBV30 and TRBJ1-6, with 10 bases fitting TRBD1. The CDR3 is 14 residues long. The trim removed 3 bases at V and 11 bases at J, leaving 7 bases unmatched. The germline V gene encodes CDR1 GTSNPN and CDR2 SVGIG (reference sequence).

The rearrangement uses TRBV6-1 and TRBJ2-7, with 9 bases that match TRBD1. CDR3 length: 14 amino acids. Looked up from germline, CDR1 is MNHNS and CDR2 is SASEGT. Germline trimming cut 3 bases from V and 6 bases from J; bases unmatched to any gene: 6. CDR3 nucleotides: TGTGCCAGCAGTGAGGGGACAGGGCGATCCGAGCAGTACTTC. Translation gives CASSEGTGRSEQYF.

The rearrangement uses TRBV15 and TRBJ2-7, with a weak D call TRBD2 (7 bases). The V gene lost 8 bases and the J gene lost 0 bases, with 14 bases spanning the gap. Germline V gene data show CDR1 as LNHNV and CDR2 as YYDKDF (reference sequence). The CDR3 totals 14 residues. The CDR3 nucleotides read TGTGCCACCGGAAGGGGGGGACCCTCCTACGAGCAGTACTTC. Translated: CATGRGGPSYEQYF.

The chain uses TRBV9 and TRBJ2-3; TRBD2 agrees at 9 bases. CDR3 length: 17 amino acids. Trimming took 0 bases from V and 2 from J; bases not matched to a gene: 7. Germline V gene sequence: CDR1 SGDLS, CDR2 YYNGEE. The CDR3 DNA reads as TGTGCCAGCAGCGTAGAGGATAGCGGGGGCTTCACAGATACGCAGTATTTT. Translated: CASSVEDSGGFTDTQYF.

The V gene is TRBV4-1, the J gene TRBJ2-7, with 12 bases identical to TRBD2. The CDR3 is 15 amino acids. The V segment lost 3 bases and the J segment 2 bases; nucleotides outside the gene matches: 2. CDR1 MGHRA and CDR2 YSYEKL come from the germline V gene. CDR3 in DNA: TGCGCCAGCAGCCAGACTAGCGGGGGCCCCTACGAGCAGTACTTC. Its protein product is CASSQTSGGPYEQYF.

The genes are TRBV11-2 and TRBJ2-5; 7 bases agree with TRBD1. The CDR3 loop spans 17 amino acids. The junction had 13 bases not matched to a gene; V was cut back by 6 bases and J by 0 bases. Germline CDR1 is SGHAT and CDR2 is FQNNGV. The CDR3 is CASRAMRDSTYQETQYF. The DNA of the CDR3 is TGTGCCAGCAGGGCCATGAGGGACAGCACTTACCAAGAGACCCAGTACTTC.

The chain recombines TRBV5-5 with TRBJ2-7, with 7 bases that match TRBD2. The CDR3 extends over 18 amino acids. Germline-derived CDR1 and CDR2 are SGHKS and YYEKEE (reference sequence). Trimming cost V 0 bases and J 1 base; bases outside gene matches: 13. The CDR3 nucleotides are TGTGCCAGCAGCTTGGCGACGGTTGCTAGCGGAATTTCCTACGAGCAGTACTTC. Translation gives CASSLATVASGISYEQYF.

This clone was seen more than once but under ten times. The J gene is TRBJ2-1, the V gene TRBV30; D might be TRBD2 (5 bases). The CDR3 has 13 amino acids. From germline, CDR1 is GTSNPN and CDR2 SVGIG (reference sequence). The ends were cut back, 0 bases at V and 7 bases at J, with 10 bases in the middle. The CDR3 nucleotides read TGTGCCTGGAGTGTACGGAGGACTAATGAGCAGTTCTTC. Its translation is CAWSVRRTNEQFF.

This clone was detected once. CDR3 coding DNA: TGCGCCAGCAGCTACGTGGGGCGGTCGGAAGAGACCCAGTACTTC. It specifies CASSYVGRSEETQYF. This chain joins TRBV5-1 and TRBJ2-5; D perhaps matches TRBD1 (5 bases). Germline V gives CDR1 SGHRS, CDR2 YFSETQ. CDR3 length: 15 residues. Trimming removed 3 bases from V and 3 bases from J, with 15 bases in between.